This T cell receptor (beta chain) was sequenced in a study of cytomegalovirus exposure and HLA in healthy donors (dated by TCRdb to 2016 to 2017). For the wider study: A later analysis indicated that the 120 validation repertoires were generated on the platform also employed for the approximately 700 repertoires of the first cohort. The study aimed to test whether cataloging public T cell receptors could reveal signatures of past pathogen exposure. High-throughput TCR immunosequencing, statistical association of individual TCRs with disease status, and machine learning were combined to predict cytomegalovirus infection status. In addition to the first cohort of 500 to 850 subjects, a separate validation cohort of under 150 different subjects was used. The paper as a whole reports these results and caveats: All 120 or so repertoires were used to score co-occurrence in the validation cohort in a later analysis, because that analysis had no HLA typing for the cohort. A later analysis found that TCRs clustered in the first cohort also tended to co-occur in the roughly 120 validation repertoires, with 94% of cluster scores above 0. Across donors, most TCR sequences were observed very rarely, whereas some public TCRs were present in many individuals. A total of 164 TCR beta chains were listed by the study as associated with cytomegalovirus. In vitro tests confirmed that a few of the cytomegalovirus-associated TCR beta chains recognize cytomegalovirus antigens. The authors suggested that the approach could potentially be generalized to other disease states and immunological phenotypes. The classifier was reported to diagnose cytomegalovirus status with high specificity and sensitivity in both the original and validation cohorts.

This clone was seen only once. Its antigen is not yet known. No base quality information exists; no much larger clone differs at one position. Donors formed part of the validation cohort, which comprised about 130 subjects and was distinct from the first cohort of several hundred subjects. Library preparation used the immunoSEQ multiplex PCR assay. Regarding the original processing steps: A statistical classification framework was developed to diagnose cytomegalovirus status using the catalog of TCR beta chain sequences. In TCRdb, the immuneACCESS table is reduced to in-frame sequences with V and J assigned. These tables do not hold every clone; where another copy was compared, an unresolved V gene accounts for under half, and the others remain unexplained. The V and J calls and clone size were taken over from that table, and D and trimming were inferred from the DNA. The sample profile shows 190,000 or so clones; roughly 84% of them were found once. Clones ranked in the top ten supply around 15% of the sample.

Per the germline V gene, SGHTS is the CDR1 and YDEGEE is the CDR2. From the cysteine through the phenylalanine, the CDR3 covers 15 amino acids. The DNA shown is the 45-base CDR3, in frame from base 1. Unmatched junction bases come to 4, with V trimmed by 3 bases and J by 0 bases. The chain employs TRBV5-8 and TRBJ2-3, and 7 junction bases match TRBD1. The sequenced sample consisted of PBMCs. The receptor comes from a woman under 40 in good health and CMV-seropositive. CDR3 reads: CASSSGTVSTDTQYF. The nucleotide sequence reads TGTGCCAGCAGCTCCGGGACAGTAAGCACAGATACGCAGTATTTT.